The source of this T cell receptor beta chain is a study of T cells in tuberculosis. On the study more broadly: CD1B tetramers identified T cells specific for mycobacterial lipid GMM. This South African cohort compared adolescents with or without latent tuberculosis against adults with active tuberculosis. Regarding the study as a whole: GMM-specific TCRs were nearer to active tuberculosis alpha repertoires, suggesting expansion.

This CDR3 has 15 residues. Trimming cost V 7 bases and J 6 bases; bases outside gene matches: 10. Germline V gives CDR1 MNHNS, CDR2 SASEGT. TCRdb's copy holds only in-frame clones and misses some; the assay was immunoSEQ multiplex PCR. The sample includes some 34,000 clones, less than 95% of them seen just once. At study entry, adolescents had tuberculin skin tests and IGRA screening. Concerning this clone itself: The antigen is not known.

The receptor was derived from a donor aged 10-35 years with latent tuberculosis or without tuberculosis infection. Some clones in this sample may be carry-over from other donors' samples. This rearrangement joins TRBV6-1 to TRBJ2-1; 9 bases map to TRBD1. The sequenced sample consisted of PBMCs. For the CDR3, the DNA is TGTGCCAGCACCTCCTTGGGGACAGGGAGCAATGAGCAGTTCTTC. Translation: CASTSLGTGSNEQFF.